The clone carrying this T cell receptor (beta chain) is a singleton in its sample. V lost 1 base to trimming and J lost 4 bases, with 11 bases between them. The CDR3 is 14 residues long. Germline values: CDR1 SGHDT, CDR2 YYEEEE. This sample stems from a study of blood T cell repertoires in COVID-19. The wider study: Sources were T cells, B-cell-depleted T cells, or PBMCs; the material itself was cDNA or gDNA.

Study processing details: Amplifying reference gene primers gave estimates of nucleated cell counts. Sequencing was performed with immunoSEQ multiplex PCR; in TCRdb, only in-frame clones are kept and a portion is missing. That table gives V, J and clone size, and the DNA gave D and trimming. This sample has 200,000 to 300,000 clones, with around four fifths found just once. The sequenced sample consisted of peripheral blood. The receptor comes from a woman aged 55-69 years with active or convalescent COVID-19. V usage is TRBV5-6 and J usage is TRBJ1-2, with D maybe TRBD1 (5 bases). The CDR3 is CASSLSNRIYGYTF. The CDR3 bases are TGTGCCAGCAGCTTGAGCAACAGGATCTATGGCTACACCTTC.